These 9 T cell receptor beta chains were all obtained from the same sample, sequenced in a study of PD-L1 blockade in urothelial cancer. Time point defined: peripheral blood 6 weeks after treatment start. The table came from immunoSEQ multiplex PCR; TCRdb's copy has only in-frame clones and leaves some out. The table records 40,000 to 50,000 clones, more than 75% of them present only once. The sequencing used PBMCs, collected around atezolizumab (anti-PD-L1) treatment. The receptor source for this set is a man aged 60 to 75 with urothelial cancer.

This clone was counted a single time. CDR3: CASSYWGQMNTEAFF. The CDR3 DNA is TGTGCCAGCAGTTACTGGGGACAGATGAACACTGAAGCTTTCTTT. The chain joins TRBV6-7 to TRBJ1-1; 7 bases match TRBD1. TRBV6-7 is classed as an ORF, of uncertain function. The CDR3 runs to 15 residues. The J segment lost 0 bases and the V segment lost 1 base, leaving 2 bases of the junction unmatched.

The chain has TRBV4-1 and TRBJ1-1, with a weak D call TRBD1 (5 bases). The germline V gene encodes CDR1 MGHRA and CDR2 YSYEKL. The CDR3 runs 15 residues. Deletions cut 4 bases from V and 1 base from J, with 13 bases between. CDR3: CASSRSQGANTEAFF. CDR3 in DNA: TGCGCCAGCAGCCGATCCCAGGGTGCGAACACTGAAGCTTTCTTT.

This clone was picked up a small number of times. The V call is TRBV10-1, the J call TRBJ2-7; the match to TRBD1 covers 9 bases. Germline CDR1 WNHNN, CDR2 SYGVQD (reference sequence). The CDR3 extends over 14 amino acids. CDR3 region: CATSTGQGTREQYF. CDR3 in DNA: TGCGCTACCAGCACCGGACAGGGGACACGCGAGCAGTACTTC.

The genes are TRBV7-8 and TRBJ2-3, with D possibly being TRBD1 (6 bases). Trimming took 5 bases from V and 0 from J, leaving 15 bases between them. The CDR3 loop spans 16 amino acids. Looked up from germline, CDR1 is SGHVS and CDR2 is FQNEAQ. DNA for the CDR3: TGTGCCAGCAGCCAAAGGACAGAAGCTAGCACAGATACGCAGTATTTT. It specifies CASSQRTEASTDTQYF.

The chain links TRBV6-1 to TRBJ2-7, with 11 bases fitting TRBD1. There are 14 residues in the CDR3. Germline V gives CDR1 MNHNS, CDR2 SASEGT. Trimming removed 7 bases from V and 1 base from J; junction bases left unmatched: 3. Here the CDR3 DNA reads TGTGCCAGCACCGGGACAGGGGGTTCCTACGAGCAGTACTTC. Protein: CASTGTGGSYEQYF.

The table lists this clone with a few counts. V gene TRBV27 combines with J gene TRBJ2-1; 7 bases map to TRBD2. The CDR3 covers 14 residues. J lost 5 bases, V lost 2 bases, and 3 bases had no gene match. Germline V CDR1 and CDR2: MNHEY, SMNVEV (reference sequence). CDR3 bases: TGTGCCAGCAGTTTAGCGGGAGATCACAATGAGCAGTTCTTC. This encodes CASSLAGDHNEQFF.

CDR3 sequence reads: CASSDSRGTEAFF. CDR3 in DNA: TGTGCCAGTAGTGACAGCCGTGGCACTGAAGCTTTCTTT. This sequence joins TRBV19 and TRBJ1-1; possible D gene TRBD1, 5 bases. Trimming shortened V by 5 bases and J by 4 bases, and 11 bases separated the two germline ends. This CDR3 is 13 amino acids long. Germline V gives CDR1 LNHDA, CDR2 SQIVND (reference sequence).

This clone has a handful of counts. The V and J genes are TRBV6-5 and TRBJ2-7; TRBD1 aligns across 9 bases. Germline V lookup: CDR1 MNHEY, CDR2 SVGAGI. The CDR3 loop spans 14 amino acids. V was clipped by 5 bases and J by 2 bases; unmatched bases: 4. DNA for the CDR3: TGTGCCAGCAGTCTTCGGGACAGGGCCTACGAGCAGTACTTC. Amino acids: CASSLRDRAYEQYF.

The chain combines TRBV2 with TRBJ2-5; the D gene is possibly TRBD1 (5 bases). The ends were cut back, 8 bases at V and 5 bases at J, with 12 bases in the middle. This CDR3 comprises 12 residues. Per germline, CDR1 SNHLY and CDR2 FYNNEI. CDR3 loop: CASHGAGETQYF. The CDR3 nucleotides are TGTGCCAGCCATGGGGCAGGGGAGACCCAGTACTTC.